This TCR beta chain came from a study of OX40 agonist ivuxolimab in advanced cancers. Study background: Dose-escalation subjects each had hepatocellular carcinoma, melanoma, renal cell or head and neck cancer. Three patients had partial responses: one hepatocellular carcinoma, two cutaneous melanoma.

This table comes from immunoSEQ multiplex PCR, and its TCRdb copy is limited to in-frame clones, with some not included. The sample shows approximately 82,000 clones, more than 80% of them seen only once. Germline V gene lookup returns CDR1 SQVTM and CDR2 ANQGSEA. V lost 8 bases and J lost 5, with 15 bases in between. The CDR3 spans 12 residues. The source is an adult with an advanced solid tumor such as melanoma, head and neck, liver or kidney cancer. This specimen consisted of CD4+ or CD8+ T cells sorted from blood, obtained in a trial of the OX40 agonist ivuxolimab. This rearrangement joins TRBV29-1 to TRBJ2-5; D gene ambiguous. The CDR3, as DNA: TGCAGCTCCCGTTTCGGCTGGGAGACCCAGTACTTC. This translates into CSSRFGWETQYF.